These T cell receptor beta chains were read from a single sample in a study of patients and donors after allogeneic stem cell transplantation. TCRdb called the RT-PCR reads again in MiXCR, with one record for every CDR3 protein. The table lists hundreds of thousands of distinct CDR3 sequences, roughly 15% of them singletons. Sequenced material: blood, either unsorted or a sorted T cell fraction (not recorded which). These receptors were collected from a human donor who was either an allogeneic HSCT recipient or a stem cell or donor lymphocyte infusion donor (not recorded which). It is not recorded whose cells these are; they may come from a transplant donor. Each CDR3 is given with its conserved first and last residue.

v_call: TRBV10-3; j_call: TRBJ2-7; cdr3_aa: CAISESSGRSEQYF
v_call: TRBV5-1; j_call: TRBJ1-1; cdr3_aa: CASSALWGGRMNTEAFF
v_call: TRBV3-1; j_call: TRBJ2-1; cdr3_aa: CASSPTSGRSGEQFF
v_call: TRBV6-5; j_call: TRBJ2-7; cdr3_aa: CASSYIGRSNEQYF
v_call: TRBV14; j_call: TRBJ2-5; cdr3_aa: CASSPTTPGAQYF
v_call: TRBV7-2; j_call: TRBJ2-7; cdr3_aa: CASSRRTGEYEQYF
v_call: TRBV21-1; j_call: TRBJ1-1; cdr3_aa: CASSKKRLGRVGDTEAFF
v_call: TRBV16; j_call: TRBJ1-1; cdr3_aa: CASSQSKMGTEAFF
v_call: TRBV10-3; j_call: TRBJ1-2; cdr3_aa: CAISYSTGAGYTF
v_call: TRBV6-4; j_call: TRBJ1-5; cdr3_aa: CASSLDRNQPQHF
v_call: TRBV10-2; j_call: TRBJ1-6; cdr3_aa: CASLPGQGISPLHF
v_call: TRBV23-1; j_call: TRBJ2-1; cdr3_aa: CASSHVEGAYNEQFF
v_call: TRBV7-9; j_call: TRBJ2-2; cdr3_aa: CASSSRGRGDTGELFF
v_call: TRBV19; j_call: TRBJ2-3; cdr3_aa: CASSIGLAGDTQYF
v_call: TRBV20-1; j_call: TRBJ2-5; cdr3_aa: CSARNTGGLETQYF
v_call: TRBV7-9; j_call: TRBJ1-5; cdr3_aa: CASSRGRDQPQHF
v_call: TRBV11-2; j_call: TRBJ1-6; cdr3_aa: CASSLTGLSPLHF
v_call: TRBV20-1; j_call: TRBJ1-1; cdr3_aa: CSASIPGKDTEAFF
v_call: TRBV29-1; j_call: TRBJ2-1; cdr3_aa: CSVGRGQGMNEQFF
v_call: TRBV5-4; j_call: TRBJ1-2; cdr3_aa: CASSGTVKGYTF
v_call: TRBV11-3; j_call: TRBJ2-2; cdr3_aa: CASSLVPASGELFF
v_call: TRBV2; j_call: TRBJ2-5; cdr3_aa: CASRRDLAGGRETQYF
v_call: TRBV29-1; j_call: TRBJ1-1; cdr3_aa: CSAREGANTEAFF
v_call: TRBV4-2; j_call: TRBJ2-1; cdr3_aa: CASSQDIRTSGRDEQFF
v_call: TRBV20-1; j_call: TRBJ2-5; cdr3_aa: CSAIRFQETQYF
v_call: TRBV5-4; j_call: TRBJ2-7; cdr3_aa: CASSPRQGVYEQYF
v_call: TRBV3-1; j_call: TRBJ2-7; cdr3_aa: CASSQGGRVANEQYF
v_call: TRBV7-3; j_call: TRBJ1-1; cdr3_aa: CASSLSPMNTEAFF
v_call: TRBV20-1; j_call: TRBJ1-5; cdr3_aa: CSASGRADQPQHF
v_call: TRBV5-1; j_call: TRBJ2-1; cdr3_aa: CASSIPSGGATEQFF
v_call: TRBV5-1; j_call: TRBJ2-3; cdr3_aa: CASSFWGSDTQYF